This TCR beta chain was obtained from a study of CD8 T cells in ankylosing spondylitis. The study, taken as a whole, reports: According to the report, clones linked to the disease were significantly enriched in matched synovial fluid samples taken from ankylosing spondylitis patients. A motif in TCR beta, a set of eight highly homologous variants, appeared characteristic of ankylosing spondylitis blood. The disease-linked clones had a CD8+ phenotype and low blood frequencies.

Using quantitative 5'-RACE with molecular barcodes, the authors made TCR beta libraries. One entry per CDR3 protein results from TCRdb running MiXCR on the 5' RACE reads. In the table there are around 300,000 distinct CDR3 sequences, roughly 11% of which are singletons. The table lists this clonotype with many counts. No antigen is known for it. V was shortened by 2 bases and J by 2 bases, with 13 bases between the two germline ends. The CDR3 sequence is 15 residues long. Germline V gene data show CDR1 as SGHRS and CDR2 as YFSETQ. The clonotype originates from a female donor with ankylosing spondylitis or in good health (not recorded which). Source material: blood, either unsorted or a sorted T cell fraction (not recorded which). This chain uses TRBV5-1 with TRBJ2-5; either TRBD1 or TRBD2 may supply D (5 bases each). Here the CDR3 DNA reads TGCGCCAGCAGCTTTTCCGGGGCGGCACAAGAGACCCAGTACTTC. This codes for CASSFSGAAQETQYF.